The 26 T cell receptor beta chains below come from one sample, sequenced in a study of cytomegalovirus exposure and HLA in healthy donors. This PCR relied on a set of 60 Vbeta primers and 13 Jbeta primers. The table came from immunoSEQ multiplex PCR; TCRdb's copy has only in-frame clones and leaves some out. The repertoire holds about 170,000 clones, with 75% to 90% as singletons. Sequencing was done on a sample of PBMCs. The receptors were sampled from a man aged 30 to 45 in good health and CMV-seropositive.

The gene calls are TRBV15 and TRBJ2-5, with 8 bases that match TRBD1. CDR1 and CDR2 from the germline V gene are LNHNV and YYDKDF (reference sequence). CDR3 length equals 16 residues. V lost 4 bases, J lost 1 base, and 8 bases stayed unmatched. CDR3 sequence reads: CATSTNRDRSQETQYF. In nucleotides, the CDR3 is TGTGCCACCAGCACAAACCGGGACAGGAGCCAAGAGACCCAGTACTTC. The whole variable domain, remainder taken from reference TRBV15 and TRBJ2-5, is DAMVIQNPRYQVTQFGKPVTLSCSQTLNHNVMYWYQQKSSQAPKLLFHYYDKDFNNEADTPDNFQSRRPNTSFCFLDIRSPGLGDTAMYLCATSTNRDRSQETQYFGPGTRLLVL.

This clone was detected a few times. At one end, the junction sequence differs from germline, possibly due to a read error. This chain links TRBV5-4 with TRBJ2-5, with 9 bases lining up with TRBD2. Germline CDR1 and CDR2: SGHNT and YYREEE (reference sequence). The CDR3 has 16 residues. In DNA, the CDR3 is TGCGCCAGCAGCTTGTCGGCCGCGGGGGGGGCCGAGACCCAGTACTTC. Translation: CASSLSAAGGAETQYF.

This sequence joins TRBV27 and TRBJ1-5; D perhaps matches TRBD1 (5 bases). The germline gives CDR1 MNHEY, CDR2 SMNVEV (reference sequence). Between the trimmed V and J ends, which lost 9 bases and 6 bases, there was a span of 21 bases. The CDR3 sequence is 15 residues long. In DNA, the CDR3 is TGTGCCAGTTCCGGCGGAGCAGGGTTCAGTCAGCCCCAGCATTTT. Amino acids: CASSGGAGFSQPQHF.

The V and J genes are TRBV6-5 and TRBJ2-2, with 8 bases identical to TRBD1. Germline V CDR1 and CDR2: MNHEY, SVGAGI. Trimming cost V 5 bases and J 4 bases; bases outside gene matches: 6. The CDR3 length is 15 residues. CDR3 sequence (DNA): TGTGCCAGCAGTGCCGACAGGGGTGGCACCGGGGAGCTGTTTTTT. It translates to CASSADRGGTGELFF.

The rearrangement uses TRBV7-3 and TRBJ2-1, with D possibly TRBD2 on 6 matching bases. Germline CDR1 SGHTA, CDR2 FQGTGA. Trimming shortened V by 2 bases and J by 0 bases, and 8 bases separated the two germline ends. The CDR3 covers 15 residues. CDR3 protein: CASSLEGGSYNEQFF. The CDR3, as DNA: TGTGCCAGCAGCTTAGAGGGAGGCTCCTACAATGAGCAGTTCTTC.

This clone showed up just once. The CDR3 bases are TGTGCCAGCTCACCGGCCGGGGTAAGCTCCTACAATGAGCAGTTCTTC. Its protein is CASSPAGVSSYNEQFF. The gene calls are TRBV18 and TRBJ2-1; D possibly corresponds to TRBD2 (5 bases). V was clipped by 3 bases and J by 0 bases, with 12 bases between them. This CDR3 is built from 16 residues. Germline-derived CDR1 and CDR2 are KGHSH and LQKENI. Based on the CDR3 plus reference TRBV18 and TRBJ2-1, the full variable domain is NAGVMQNPRHLVRRRGQEARLRCSPMKGHSHVYWYRQLPEEGLKFMVYLQKENIIDESGMPKERFSAEFPKEGPSILRIQQVVRGDSAAYFCASSPAGVSSYNEQFFGPGTRLTVL.

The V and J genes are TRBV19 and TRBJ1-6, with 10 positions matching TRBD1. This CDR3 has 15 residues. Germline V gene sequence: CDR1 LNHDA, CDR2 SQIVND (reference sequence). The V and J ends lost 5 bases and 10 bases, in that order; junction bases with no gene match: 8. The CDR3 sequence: CASSPGTGASSPLHF. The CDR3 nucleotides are TGTGCCAGTAGTCCCGGGACAGGGGCGTCATCACCCCTCCACTTT.

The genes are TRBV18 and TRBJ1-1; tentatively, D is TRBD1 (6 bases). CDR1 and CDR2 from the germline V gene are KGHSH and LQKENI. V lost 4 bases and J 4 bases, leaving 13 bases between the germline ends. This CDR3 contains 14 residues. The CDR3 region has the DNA TGTGCCAGCTCACTCCAACAGGGTAGCACTGAAGCTTTCTTT. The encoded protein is CASSLQQGSTEAFF.

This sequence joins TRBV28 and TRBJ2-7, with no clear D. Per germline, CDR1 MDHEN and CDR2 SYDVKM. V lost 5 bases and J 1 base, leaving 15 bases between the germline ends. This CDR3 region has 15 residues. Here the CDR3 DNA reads TGTGCCAGCAGTAGCGCCCTCGACGTTTCCTACGAGCAGTACTTC. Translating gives CASSSALDVSYEQYF.

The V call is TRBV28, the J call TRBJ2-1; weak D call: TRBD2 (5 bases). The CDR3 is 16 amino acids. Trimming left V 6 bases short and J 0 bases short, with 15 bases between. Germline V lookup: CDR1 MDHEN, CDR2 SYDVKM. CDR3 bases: TGTGCCAGCAGGGGGAGCGGCCTATACTCCTACAATGAGCAGTTCTTC. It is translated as CASRGSGLYSYNEQFF.

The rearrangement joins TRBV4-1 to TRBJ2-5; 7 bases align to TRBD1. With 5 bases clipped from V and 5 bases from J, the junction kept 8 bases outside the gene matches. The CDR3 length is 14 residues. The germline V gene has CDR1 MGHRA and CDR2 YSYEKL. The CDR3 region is CASSIRHRGETQYF. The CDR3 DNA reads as TGCGCCAGCAGCATTCGACACAGGGGCGAGACCCAGTACTTC.

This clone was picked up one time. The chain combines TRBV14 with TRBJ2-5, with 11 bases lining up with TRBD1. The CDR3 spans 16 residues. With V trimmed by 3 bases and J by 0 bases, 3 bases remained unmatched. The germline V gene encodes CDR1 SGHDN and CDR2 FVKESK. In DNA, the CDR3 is TGTGCCAGCAGCCATTGGGACAGGGGGTACCAAGAGACCCAGTACTTC. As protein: CASSHWDRGYQETQYF.

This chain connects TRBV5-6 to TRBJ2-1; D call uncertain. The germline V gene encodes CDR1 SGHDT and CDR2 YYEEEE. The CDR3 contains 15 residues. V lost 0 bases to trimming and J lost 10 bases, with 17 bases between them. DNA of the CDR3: TGTGCCAGCAGCTTGGGCACCCCCCGAGCTTCCGAGCAGTTCTTC. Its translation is CASSLGTPRASEQFF.

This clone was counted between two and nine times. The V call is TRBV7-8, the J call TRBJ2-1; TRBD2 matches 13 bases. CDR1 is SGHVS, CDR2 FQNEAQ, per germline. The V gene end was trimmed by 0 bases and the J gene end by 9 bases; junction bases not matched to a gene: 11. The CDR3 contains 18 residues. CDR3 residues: CASSLALYGTSGIFEQFF. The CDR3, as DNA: TGTGCCAGCAGCTTAGCTCTATACGGGACTAGCGGGATTTTTGAGCAGTTCTTC.

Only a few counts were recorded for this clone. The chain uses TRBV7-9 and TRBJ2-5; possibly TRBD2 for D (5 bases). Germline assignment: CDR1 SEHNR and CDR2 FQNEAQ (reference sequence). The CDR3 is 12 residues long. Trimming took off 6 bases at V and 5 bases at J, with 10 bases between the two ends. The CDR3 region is CASRAIAETQYF. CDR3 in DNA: TGTGCCAGCAGAGCTATAGCGGAGACCCAGTACTTC.

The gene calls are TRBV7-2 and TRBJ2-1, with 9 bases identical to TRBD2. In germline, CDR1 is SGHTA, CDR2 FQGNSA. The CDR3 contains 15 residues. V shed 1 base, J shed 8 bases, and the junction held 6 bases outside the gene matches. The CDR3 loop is CASSLEGGGAYEQFF. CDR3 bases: TGTGCCAGCAGCTTAGAGGGCGGGGGGGCTTATGAGCAGTTCTTC.

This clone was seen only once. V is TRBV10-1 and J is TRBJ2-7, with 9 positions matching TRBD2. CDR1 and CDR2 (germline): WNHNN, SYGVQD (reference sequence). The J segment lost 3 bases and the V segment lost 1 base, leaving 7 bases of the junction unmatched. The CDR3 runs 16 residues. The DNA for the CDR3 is TGCGCCAGCAGTGAGTTTCGACTAGCGGAGAGCTACGAGCAGTACTTC. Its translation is CASSEFRLAESYEQYF.

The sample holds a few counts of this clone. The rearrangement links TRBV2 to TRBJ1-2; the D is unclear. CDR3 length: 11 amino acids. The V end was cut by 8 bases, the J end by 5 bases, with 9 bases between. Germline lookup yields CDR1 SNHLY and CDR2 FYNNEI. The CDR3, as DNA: TGTGCCAGCGCCGAGCTTTATGGCTACACCTTC. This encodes CASAELYGYTF.

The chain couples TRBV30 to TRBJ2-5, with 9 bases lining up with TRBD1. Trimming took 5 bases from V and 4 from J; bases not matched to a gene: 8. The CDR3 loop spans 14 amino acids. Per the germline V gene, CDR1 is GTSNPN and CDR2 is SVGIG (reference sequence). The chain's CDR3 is CAWGGTGLGETQYF. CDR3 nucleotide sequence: TGTGCCTGGGGCGGGACAGGGCTTGGAGAGACCCAGTACTTC.

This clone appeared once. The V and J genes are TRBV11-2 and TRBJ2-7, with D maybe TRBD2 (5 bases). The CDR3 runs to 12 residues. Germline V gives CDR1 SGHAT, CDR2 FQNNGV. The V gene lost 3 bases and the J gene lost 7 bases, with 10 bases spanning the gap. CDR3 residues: CASSFTTGEQYF. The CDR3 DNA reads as TGTGCCAGCAGCTTCACGACGGGGGAGCAGTACTTC.

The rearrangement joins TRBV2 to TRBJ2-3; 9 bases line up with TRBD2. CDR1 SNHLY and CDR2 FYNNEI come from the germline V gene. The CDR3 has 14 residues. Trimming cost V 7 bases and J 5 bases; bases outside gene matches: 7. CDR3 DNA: TGTGCCAGCATGAAGCGGGGGGATCGAGATACGCAGTATTTT. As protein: CASMKRGDRDTQYF.

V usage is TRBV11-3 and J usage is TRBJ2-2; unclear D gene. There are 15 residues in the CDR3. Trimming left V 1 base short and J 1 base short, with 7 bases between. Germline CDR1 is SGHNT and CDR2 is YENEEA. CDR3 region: CASSLGLQNTGELFF. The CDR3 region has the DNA TGTGCCAGCAGCTTAGGACTCCAGAACACCGGGGAGCTGTTTTTT.

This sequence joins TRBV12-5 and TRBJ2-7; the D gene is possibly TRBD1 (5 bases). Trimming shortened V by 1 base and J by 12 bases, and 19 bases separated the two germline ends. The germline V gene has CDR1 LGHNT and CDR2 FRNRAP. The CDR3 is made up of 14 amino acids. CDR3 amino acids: CASGLEAGSIPPYF. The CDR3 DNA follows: TGTGCTAGTGGTTTGGAGGCAGGGTCCATTCCCCCGTACTTC. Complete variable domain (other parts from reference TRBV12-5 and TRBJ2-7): DARVTQTPRHKVTEMGQEVTMRCQPILGHNTVFWYRQTMMQGLELLAYFRNRAPLDDSGMPKDRFSAEMPDATLATLKIQPSEPRDSAVYFCASGLEAGSIPPYFGPGTRLTVT.

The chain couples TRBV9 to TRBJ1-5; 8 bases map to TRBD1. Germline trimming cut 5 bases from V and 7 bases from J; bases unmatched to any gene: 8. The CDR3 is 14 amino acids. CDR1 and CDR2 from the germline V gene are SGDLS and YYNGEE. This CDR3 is CASSTGTGGQPQHF. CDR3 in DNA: TGTGCCAGCAGTACCGGGACAGGAGGCCAGCCCCAGCATTTT.

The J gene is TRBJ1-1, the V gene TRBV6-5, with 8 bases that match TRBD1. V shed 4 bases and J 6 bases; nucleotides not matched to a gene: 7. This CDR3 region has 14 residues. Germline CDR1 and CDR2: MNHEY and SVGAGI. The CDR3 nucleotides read TGTGCCAGCAGTTCGACAGGGGCTAAAGCTGAAGCTTTCTTT. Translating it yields CASSSTGAKAEAFF.

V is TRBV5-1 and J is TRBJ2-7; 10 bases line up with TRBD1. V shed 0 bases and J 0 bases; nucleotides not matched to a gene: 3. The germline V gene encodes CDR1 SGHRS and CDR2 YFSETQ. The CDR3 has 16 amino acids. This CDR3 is CASSLGDRGYSYEQYF. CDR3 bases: TGCGCCAGCAGCTTGGGGGACAGGGGATACTCCTACGAGCAGTACTTC.